One and the same sample provided the 19 T cell receptor beta chains below, sequenced in a study of shared T cell receptors in the human thymus. The table came from immunoSEQ multiplex PCR; TCRdb's copy has only in-frame clones and leaves some out. The sample has 63,000 or so clones; roughly 95% are singletons. The material sequenced was thymocytes. These TCRs come from a human donor.

Worth noting for this clone: In the same sample, other DNA sequences code for this CDR3. The J gene is TRBJ2-7, the V gene TRBV6-5, with 7 bases aligning to TRBD1. With V trimmed by 1 base and J by 4 bases, 7 bases remained unmatched. This CDR3 has 15 amino acids. Germline V gene data show CDR1 as MNHEY and CDR2 as SVGAGI. This CDR3 reads CASSYLTGVEYEQYF. The CDR3 region has the DNA TGTGCCAGCAGTTACTTAACAGGGGTAGAATACGAGCAGTACTTC.

V gene TRBV14 combines with J gene TRBJ2-3; either TRBD1 or TRBD2 may fit D (6 bases each). Trimming removed 1 base from V and 3 bases from J, with 20 bases in between. CDR1 and CDR2 (germline): SGHDN, FVKESK. The CDR3 consists of 18 residues. CDR3 nucleotides: TGTGCCAGCAGCCAAGCCCCGGGGGCAGGTTTAACGACAGATACGCAGTATTTT. Translated, it gives CASSQAPGAGLTTDTQYF.

The V and J genes are TRBV19 and TRBJ1-1, with D unresolved. The germline V gene encodes CDR1 LNHDA and CDR2 SQIVND (reference sequence). V dropped 5 bases and J dropped 1 base, with 20 bases sitting between them. This CDR3 is 17 amino acids long. CDR3 DNA sequence: TGTGCCAGTAGTCCCGCCCCGAGGGCAATCGGGAACACTGAAGCTTTCTTT. It codes for CASSPAPRAIGNTEAFF.

The rearrangement links TRBV7-2 to TRBJ2-1, with D unclear. Germline values: CDR1 SGHTA, CDR2 FQGNSA. CDR3 length equals 11 residues. V shed 4 bases and J shed 9 bases, with 7 bases lying between them. The CDR3 spells CASSWGSEQFF. As DNA, the CDR3 is TGTGCCAGCAGCTGGGGTAGTGAGCAGTTCTTC.

This clone appeared once. The rearrangement links TRBV9 to TRBJ2-2; perhaps TRBD1 as D (6 bases). The V end lost 4 bases, the J end lost 1 base, and 11 bases lay between the germline ends. The germline CDR1 and CDR2 sequences are SGDLS and YYNGEE. The CDR3 runs 15 residues. CDR3 loop: CASSTRTVNTGELFF. For the CDR3, the DNA is TGTGCCAGCAGCACCCGGACAGTGAACACCGGGGAGCTGTTTTTT.

CDR3 bases: TGTGCCAGCAGCTTAGAGGCAGGGTCATTATGGGGTAACTATGGCTACACCTTC. Amino acid sequence: CASSLEAGSLWGNYGYTF. The chain is built from TRBV7-2 and TRBJ1-2; D possibly corresponds to TRBD1 (5 bases). This CDR3 has 18 residues. The germline V and J ends were trimmed by 1 base and 1 base, with 19 bases remaining between them. Germline assignment: CDR1 SGHTA and CDR2 FQGNSA. The variable domain in full, with the rest retrieved from reference TRBV7-2 and TRBJ1-2, is GAGVSQSPSNKVTEKGKDVELRCDPISGHTALYWYRQSLGQGLEFLIYFQGNSAPDKSGLPSDRFSAERTGGSVSTLTIQRTQQEDSAVYLCASSLEAGSLWGNYGYTFGSGTRLTVV.

The V call is TRBV12-2, the J call TRBJ2-7; TRBD2, as called in the table, went unchecked against the DNA. TRBV12-2 is assigned pseudogene status. There are 12 residues in the CDR3. In DNA form, the CDR3 reads TGTGCAAGTCGCTTAGTTCCGGGGAGACGGTACTTC. As protein: CASRLVPGRRYF.

This chain connects TRBV27 to TRBJ2-3; tentatively, D is TRBD2 (6 bases). Looked up from germline, CDR1 is MNHEY and CDR2 is SMNVEV (reference sequence). V lost 6 bases, J lost 2 bases, and 12 bases lay in between. The CDR3 is 14 residues long. The CDR3 DNA is TGTGCCAGCAGGGGACTGGAATTCACAGATACGCAGTATTTT. Translation gives CASRGLEFTDTQYF.

J is TRBJ2-1 and V is TRBV7-3, with unresolved D. CDR1 SGHTA and CDR2 FQGTGA come from the germline V gene. With 5 bases removed from V and 4 bases from J, the gap between germline ends came to 18 bases. This CDR3 region has 16 residues. CDR3 in DNA: TGTGCCAGCAGCCCCATTCAAGTTAGAACGTACAATGAGCAGTTCTTC. It yields the protein CASSPIQVRTYNEQFF.

This clone has a single count. This chain links TRBV27 with TRBJ2-3, with D possibly matching TRBD1 (5 bases). CDR1 MNHEY and CDR2 SMNVEV come from the germline V gene (reference sequence). Between the trimmed V and J ends, which lost 3 bases and 2 bases, there was a span of 24 bases. The CDR3 covers 19 residues. CDR3 DNA: TGTGCCAGCAGTTTGGACACCATGGGCCCCGAGACCAACACAGATACGCAGTATTTT. This gives the protein CASSLDTMGPETNTDTQYF.

The chain carries TRBV5-8 and TRBJ2-7; D is possibly TRBD2 (7 bases). Between the trimmed V and J ends, which lost 5 bases and 5 bases, there was a span of 17 bases. The CDR3 runs 14 residues. CDR1 is SGHTS and CDR2 is YDEGEE in the germline V gene. The CDR3 spells CASSWGGPKDEQYF. The CDR3 bases are TGTGCCAGCAGTTGGGGGGGCCCGAAGGACGAGCAGTACTTC.

The genes are TRBV20-1 and TRBJ2-7, with a possible D match to TRBD1 (5 bases). The CDR3 loop spans 11 amino acids. Trimming took off 7 bases at V and 2 bases at J, with 9 bases between the two ends. Germline loops: CDR1 DFQATT, CDR2 SNEGSKA (reference sequence). This CDR3 is CSGGQAYEQYF. CDR3 DNA: TGCAGTGGGGGCCAGGCCTACGAGCAGTACTTC.

The CDR3 DNA reads TGCGCCAGCAGCCAAGATCGGCCACAGATAAGCTACGAGCAGTACTTC. This sequence encodes CASSQDRPQISYEQYF. V usage is TRBV4-3 and J usage is TRBJ2-7; D ambiguous. V lost 0 bases and J 3 bases, leaving 15 bases between the germline ends. CDR1 is LGHNA and CDR2 is YSLEER in the germline V gene. This CDR3 has 16 residues.

The V and J genes are TRBV7-3 and TRBJ1-2, with a weak D call TRBD1 (5 bases). V gave up 0 bases and J gave up 4 bases, with 12 bases separating them. The V gene's germline CDR1 is SGHTA and CDR2 FQGTGA. CDR3 length: 15 residues. The CDR3 DNA reads as TGTGCCAGCAGCTTAACTCGCGAGGGGTTCTATGGCTACACCTTC. Translated, it gives CASSLTREGFYGYTF.

CDR3 sequence reads: CASSLEALAGGRAYEQYF. In nucleotides, the CDR3 is TGTGCCAGCAGCTTAGAGGCGTTAGCGGGGGGGCGGGCTTACGAGCAGTACTTC. The rearrangement uses TRBV7-2 and TRBJ2-7; TRBD2 matches at 11 bases. V gave up 1 base and J gave up 4 bases; unmatched junction bases: 12. The CDR3 consists of 18 residues. Per germline, CDR1 SGHTA and CDR2 FQGNSA. Drawing the rest from reference TRBV7-2 and TRBJ2-7, the complete variable domain is GAGVSQSPSNKVTEKGKDVELRCDPISGHTALYWYRQSLGQGLEFLIYFQGNSAPDKSGLPSDRFSAERTGGSVSTLTIQRTQQEDSAVYLCASSLEALAGGRAYEQYFGPGTRLTVT.

V and J are TRBV6-1 and TRBJ1-2; 7 bases match TRBD1. This CDR3 is built from 15 residues. Trimming took 3 bases from V and 4 from J; bases not matched to a gene: 8. In germline, CDR1 is MNHNS, CDR2 SASEGT. The CDR3 sequence is CASSDWDRGPYGYTF. CDR3 DNA sequence: TGTGCCAGCAGTGATTGGGACAGAGGCCCCTATGGCTACACCTTC.

This rearrangement joins TRBV9 to TRBJ1-2; TRBD1 is a possible D gene (5 bases). Trimming left V 0 bases short and J 0 bases short, with 12 bases between. The CDR3 runs 16 residues. Looked up from germline, CDR1 is SGDLS and CDR2 is YYNGEE. CDR3 nucleotide sequence: TGTGCCAGCAGCGTAGGGACTAGGGGCGCTAACTATGGCTACACCTTC. Amino acid sequence: CASSVGTRGANYGYTF.

This chain connects TRBV9 to TRBJ2-5; 12 bases line up with TRBD2. Trimming removed 4 bases from V and 3 bases from J; junction bases left unmatched: 16. Germline V gives CDR1 SGDLS, CDR2 YYNGEE. CDR3 length equals 19 residues. Here the CDR3 DNA reads TGTGCCAGCAGCCCCAGGACTAGCGGGGAAGCAGATCGGGAAGAGACCCAGTACTTC. It translates to CASSPRTSGEADREETQYF. Full variable domain (rest looked up from reference TRBV9 and TRBJ2-5): DSGVTQTPKHLITATGQRVTLRCSPRSGDLSVYWYQQSLDQGLQFLIQYYNGEERAKGNILERFSAQQFPDLHSELNLSSLELGDSALYFCASSPRTSGEADREETQYFGPGTRLLVL.

The J gene is TRBJ1-2, the V gene TRBV27; 8 bases map to TRBD1. Germline loops: CDR1 MNHEY, CDR2 SMNVEV (reference sequence). V trimming: 3 bases; J trimming: 3 bases; junction bases outside the gene matches: 15. This CDR3 comprises 18 residues. CDR3 DNA: TGTGCCAGCAGTTTCGAAAGGGACAGGCGGGGGCCCTACTATGGCTACACCTTC. Its protein product is CASSFERDRRGPYYGYTF.